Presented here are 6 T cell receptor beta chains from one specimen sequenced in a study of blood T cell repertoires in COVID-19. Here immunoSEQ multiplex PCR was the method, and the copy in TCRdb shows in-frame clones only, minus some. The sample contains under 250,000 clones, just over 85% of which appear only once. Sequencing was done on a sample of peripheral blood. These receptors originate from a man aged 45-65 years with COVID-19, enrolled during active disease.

Here the CDR3 DNA reads TGTGCCAGCAGCTTAGTAGGCGGGGGAGTAGGAGTGACAGATACGCAGTATTTT. Translated, it gives CASSLVGGGVGVTDTQYF. This rearrangement joins TRBV7-9 to TRBJ2-3; TRBD2 aligns across 7 bases. Looked up from germline, CDR1 is SEHNR and CDR2 is FQNEAQ (reference sequence). The CDR3 covers 18 residues. V trimming: 1 base; J trimming: 3 bases; junction bases outside the gene matches: 13.

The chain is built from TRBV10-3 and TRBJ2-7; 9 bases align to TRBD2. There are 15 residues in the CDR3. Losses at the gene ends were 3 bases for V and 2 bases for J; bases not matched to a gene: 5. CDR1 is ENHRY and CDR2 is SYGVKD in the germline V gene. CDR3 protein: CAISDLTSGTYEQYF. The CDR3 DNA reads TGTGCCATCAGTGACCTGACTAGCGGAACCTACGAGCAGTACTTC.

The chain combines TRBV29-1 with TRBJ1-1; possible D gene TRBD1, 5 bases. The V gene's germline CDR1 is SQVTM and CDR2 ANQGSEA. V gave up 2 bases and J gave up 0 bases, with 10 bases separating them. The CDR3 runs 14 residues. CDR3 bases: TGCAGCGTTGAATGGGCAGGGATGAACACTGAAGCTTTCTTT. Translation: CSVEWAGMNTEAFF.

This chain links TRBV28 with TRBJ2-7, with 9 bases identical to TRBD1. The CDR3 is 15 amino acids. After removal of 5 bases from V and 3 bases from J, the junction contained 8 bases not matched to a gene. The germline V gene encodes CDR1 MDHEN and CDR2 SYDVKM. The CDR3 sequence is CASSLSQGARYEQYF. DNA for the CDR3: TGTGCCAGCAGTCTCTCACAGGGGGCCCGCTACGAGCAGTACTTC.

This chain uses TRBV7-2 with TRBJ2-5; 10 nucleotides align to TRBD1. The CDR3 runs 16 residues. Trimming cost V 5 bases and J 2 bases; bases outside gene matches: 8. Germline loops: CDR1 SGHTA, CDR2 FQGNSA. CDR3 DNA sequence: TGTGCCAGCAGCCGGGGACAGGGGCACCCTCAAGAGACCCAGTACTTC. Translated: CASSRGQGHPQETQYF.

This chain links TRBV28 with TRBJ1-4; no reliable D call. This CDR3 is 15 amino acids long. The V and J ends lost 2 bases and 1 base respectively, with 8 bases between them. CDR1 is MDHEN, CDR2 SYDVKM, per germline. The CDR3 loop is CASSLPGQTNEKLFF. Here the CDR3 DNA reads TGTGCCAGCAGTTTACCAGGTCAAACTAATGAAAAACTGTTTTTT.